Listed here are 24 T cell receptor beta chains from one sample, sequenced in a study of OX40 agonist ivuxolimab in advanced cancers. Here immunoSEQ multiplex PCR was the method, and the copy in TCRdb shows in-frame clones only, minus some. The sample consists of roughly 74,000 clones, over 70% of them appearing once. The input for sequencing was CD4+ or CD8+ T cells sorted from blood, taken in a trial of the OX40 agonist ivuxolimab. Receptors originate from an adult with an advanced solid tumor such as melanoma, head and neck, liver or kidney cancer.

This clone was detected only a few times. V is TRBV18 and J is TRBJ2-7, with unresolved D. Germline assignment: CDR1 KGHSH and CDR2 LQKENI. Trimming took off 5 bases at V and 6 bases at J, with 11 bases between the two ends. The CDR3 has 12 residues. The CDR3 sequence: CASSTDTAEQYF. As DNA, the CDR3 is TGTGCCAGCTCAACAGACACCGCCGAGCAGTACTTC.

The rearrangement joins TRBV19 to TRBJ2-1; no clear D gene. This CDR3 is built from 12 residues. The germline V gene encodes CDR1 LNHDA and CDR2 SQIVND (reference sequence). V dropped 5 bases and J dropped 6 bases, with 8 bases sitting between them. The CDR3: CASSLSINEQFF. As DNA, the CDR3 is TGTGCCAGTAGTTTATCGATCAATGAGCAGTTCTTC.

A note on this clone: A junction end diverges from the germline sequence, so it may reflect a read error. The CDR3: CASSLSGDREQYF. DNA for the CDR3: TGTGCTAGCAGCTTAAGCGGGGACCGCGAGCAGTACTTC. The chain combines TRBV7-7 with TRBJ2-7, with TRBD2 matching over 7 bases. The length of the CDR3 is 13 residues. Germline lookup yields CDR1 SSHAT and CDR2 FNYEAQ (reference sequence).

V usage is TRBV6-6 and J usage is TRBJ2-7; either TRBD1 or TRBD2 may fit D (5 bases each). Germline CDR1 MNHNY, CDR2 SVGAGI (reference sequence). This CDR3 is 11 amino acids long. Trimming removed 10 bases at V and 1 base at J, with 8 bases between. In DNA, the CDR3 is TGTGCCACGTGGGGGTCCTACGAGCAGTACTTC. It translates to CATWGSYEQYF.

This chain uses TRBV28 with TRBJ2-7; D is unresolved. CDR1 is MDHEN and CDR2 is SYDVKM in the germline V gene. The CDR3 extends over 11 amino acids. V lost 4 bases and J 3 bases, leaving 4 bases between the germline ends. The CDR3 nucleotides are TGTGCCAGCAGTTCCGACTACGAGCAGTACTTC. This encodes CASSSDYEQYF.

The rearrangement links TRBV9 to TRBJ2-7; D is perhaps TRBD2 (6 bases). V was trimmed by 4 bases and J by 1 base, leaving 15 bases between them. Germline V gene lookup returns CDR1 SGDLS and CDR2 YYNGEE. This CDR3 is built from 15 residues. The CDR3 DNA reads TGTGCCAGCAGCCCCAGCGGGTTTCAGTCCTACGAGCAGTACTTC. Amino acid sequence: CASSPSGFQSYEQYF.

The chain is built from TRBV6-5 and TRBJ1-5, with D possibly TRBD1 on 6 matching bases. Trimming removed 6 bases from V and 2 bases from J, with 14 bases in between. CDR1 MNHEY and CDR2 SVGAGI come from the germline V gene. This CDR3 is 15 amino acids long. The CDR3 here is CASRQTGIGNQPQHF. The CDR3 DNA reads as TGTGCCAGCAGGCAAACAGGGATCGGCAATCAGCCCCAGCATTTT.

This chain joins TRBV19 and TRBJ2-7; D remains ambiguous. Germline V gives CDR1 LNHDA, CDR2 SQIVND (reference sequence). There are 14 residues in the CDR3. V was trimmed by 10 bases and J by 7 bases, leaving 23 bases between them. The CDR3 loop is CATRRSDWALEQYF. DNA of the CDR3: TGTGCCACGCGCCGATCCGACTGGGCTTTAGAGCAGTACTTC.

This chain connects TRBV5-4 to TRBJ2-6, with D unclear. The germline V and J ends were trimmed by 4 bases and 4 bases, with 12 bases remaining between them. CDR3 length: 15 residues. Germline CDR1 and CDR2: SGHNT and YYREEE (reference sequence). The CDR3 DNA reads as TGTGCCAGCAGCCCGGCGGTCCGCGGGGCCAACGTCCTGACTTTC. It translates to CASSPAVRGANVLTF. Together with reference TRBV5-4 and TRBJ2-6, the CDR3 gives the full variable domain: ETGVTQSPTHLIKTRGQQVTLRCSSQSGHNTVSWYQQALGQGPQFIFQYYREEENGRGNFPPRFSGLQFPNYSSELNVNALELDDSALYLCASSPAVRGANVLTFGAGSRLTVL.

The chain carries TRBV7-9 and TRBJ2-1; the D is unclear. CDR1 SEHNR and CDR2 FQNEAQ come from the germline V gene (reference sequence). Deletions cut 2 bases from V and 1 base from J, with 6 bases between. The CDR3 has 14 amino acids. Here the CDR3 reads CASSLTQSYNEQFF. CDR3 sequence (DNA): TGTGCCAGCAGCTTAACTCAGTCCTACAATGAGCAGTTCTTC.

This clone was recorded a few times. The chain combines TRBV6-5 with TRBJ1-1; maybe TRBD1 (5 bases). Germline V gives CDR1 MNHEY, CDR2 SVGAGI. V was pared by 6 bases and J by 1 base, with 12 bases between. This CDR3 has 14 residues. In nucleotides, the CDR3 is TGTGCCAGCAGAACCTTCCAGGGGAACACTGAAGCTTTCTTT. Amino acid sequence: CASRTFQGNTEAFF.

The chain has TRBV28 and TRBJ1-1; the D gene is possibly TRBD1 (6 bases). V lost 9 bases, J lost 5 bases, and 25 bases lay in between. This CDR3 comprises 16 residues. CDR1 MDHEN and CDR2 SYDVKM come from the germline V gene. The CDR3 nucleotides read TGTGCCAGTCAAACGGGGGGGGCGCAACATGGGACTGAAGCTTTCTTT. This gives the protein CASQTGGAQHGTEAFF.

In this sample, this clone turned up once. The V call is TRBV19, the J call TRBJ1-5; D is unresolved. This CDR3 has 14 residues. Deletions cut 6 bases from V and 2 bases from J, with 11 bases between. In germline, CDR1 is LNHDA, CDR2 SQIVND (reference sequence). The CDR3 region has the DNA TGTGCCAGTAGGCATATCGGTCGCAATCAGCCCCAGCATTTT. This translates into CASRHIGRNQPQHF.

The V and J genes are TRBV19 and TRBJ1-5, with a weak D call TRBD1 (5 bases). This CDR3 spans 14 amino acids. CDR1 is LNHDA and CDR2 is SQIVND in the germline V gene (reference sequence). Deletions cut 6 bases from V and 5 bases from J, with 14 bases between. Here the CDR3 reads CASRVGGRDQPQHF. CDR3 nucleotide sequence: TGTGCCAGTAGGGTTGGCGGCAGGGATCAGCCCCAGCATTTT. The full variable domain, its missing parts supplied by reference TRBV19 and TRBJ1-5, is DGGITQSPKYLFRKEGQNVTLSCEQNLNHDAMYWYRQDPGQGLRLIYYSQIVNDFQKGDIAEGYSVSREKKESFPLTVTSAQKNPTAFYLCASRVGGRDQPQHFGDGTRLSIL.

The V and J genes are TRBV4-1 and TRBJ1-2; 9 bases agree with TRBD1. The trim removed 1 base at V and 4 bases at J, leaving 7 bases unmatched. There are 16 residues in the CDR3. Germline CDR1 and CDR2: MGHRA and YSYEKL. The CDR3 loop is CASSQAPGQGFYGYTF. DNA for the CDR3: TGCGCCAGCAGCCAAGCTCCGGGACAGGGTTTCTATGGCTACACCTTC.

This chain connects TRBV19 to TRBJ2-3, with 10 positions matching TRBD2. J gave up 3 bases and V 3 bases, and 6 bases lay outside the gene matches. The CDR3 extends over 16 amino acids. Germline CDR1 and CDR2: LNHDA and SQIVND (reference sequence). CDR3 residues: CASSMYTSGDTDTQYF. The CDR3 nucleotides read TGTGCCAGTAGTATGTATACTAGCGGGGATACAGATACGCAGTATTTT. The whole variable domain, filled in from reference TRBV19 and TRBJ2-3, reads DGGITQSPKYLFRKEGQNVTLSCEQNLNHDAMYWYRQDPGQGLRLIYYSQIVNDFQKGDIAEGYSVSREKKESFPLTVTSAQKNPTAFYLCASSMYTSGDTDTQYFGPGTRLTVL.

This chain uses TRBV19 with TRBJ2-5; 9 bases line up with TRBD1. The CDR3 contains 13 residues. Losses at the gene ends were 6 bases for V and 5 bases for J; bases not matched to a gene: 4. Germline lookup yields CDR1 LNHDA and CDR2 SQIVND (reference sequence). The CDR3 sequence: CASRDRGSETQYF. The CDR3 DNA sequence: TGTGCCAGTAGGGACAGGGGTAGTGAGACCCAGTACTTC.

This sequence joins TRBV6-6 and TRBJ2-4; D not certain. The CDR3 totals 13 residues. The ends were cut back, 6 bases at V and 0 bases at J, with 6 bases in the middle. CDR1 is MNHNY and CDR2 is SVGAGI in the germline V gene (reference sequence). The chain's CDR3 is CASSLIAKNIQYF. As DNA, the CDR3 is TGTGCCAGCAGCCTAATAGCCAAAAACATTCAGTACTTC.

The chain combines TRBV2 with TRBJ2-7; maybe TRBD2 (7 bases). The CDR3 length is 16 residues. Germline-derived CDR1 and CDR2 are SNHLY and FYNNEI. V was pared by 1 base and J by 2 bases, with 15 bases between. The CDR3 here is CASSEDLGGATYEQYF. Here the CDR3 DNA reads TGTGCCAGCAGTGAAGACCTGGGGGGGGCGACCTACGAGCAGTACTTC.

The V gene is TRBV27, the J gene TRBJ1-1, with D hard to call. This CDR3 contains 13 residues. Germline V gene sequence: CDR1 MNHEY, CDR2 SMNVEV (reference sequence). V was pared by 6 bases and J by 11 bases, with 19 bases between. The CDR3 coding sequence is TGTGCCAGCAGCCCTCAGCCGGGCCGAGGGGCTTTCTTT. This encodes CASSPQPGRGAFF.

The chain joins TRBV18 to TRBJ1-1, with 9 bases fitting TRBD1. The CDR3 consists of 16 residues. The germline CDR1 and CDR2 sequences are KGHSH and LQKENI. V lost 2 bases and J lost 5; bases outside the gene matches: 9. This CDR3 is CASSPTLQGAKTEAFF. CDR3 nucleotide sequence: TGTGCCAGCTCACCAACTCTACAGGGGGCCAAGACTGAAGCTTTCTTT.

This clone has a single count. This sequence joins TRBV5-1 and TRBJ2-3; D not resolved. The CDR3 length is 15 residues. The germline V gene encodes CDR1 SGHRS and CDR2 YFSETQ. The V end was cut by 5 bases, the J end by 0 bases, with 13 bases between. CDR3 sequence reads: CASRGQQTSTDTQYF. As DNA, the CDR3 is TGCGCCAGCAGGGGTCAACAAACTAGCACAGATACGCAGTATTTT.

This clone turned up a few times. The chain combines TRBV30 with TRBJ1-1; D gene unclear. CDR3 length equals 11 residues. The V end was cut by 8 bases, the J end by 3 bases, with 10 bases between. Germline loops: CDR1 GTSNPN, CDR2 SVGIG (reference sequence). CDR3 amino acids: CAGRSHTEAFF. For the CDR3, the DNA is TGTGCCGGAAGGTCCCACACTGAAGCTTTCTTT.

The chain joins TRBV27 to TRBJ1-1; D is ambiguous. Trimming stripped 0 bases from V and 5 bases from J, with 7 bases between. The CDR3 runs 13 residues. The germline CDR1 and CDR2 sequences are MNHEY and SMNVEV (reference sequence). CDR3 residues: CASSLSEWTEAFF. CDR3 DNA sequence: TGTGCCAGCAGTTTATCGGAGTGGACTGAAGCTTTCTTT.